The T cell receptor beta chain under discussion was sequenced for a study of blood T cell repertoires in COVID-19. Background on the study: Whether acute or convalescent, the COVID-19 samples came from the United States, Italy and Spain. The cDNA or gDNA used as material had been derived from T cells, B-cell-depleted T cells, or PBMCs.

Germline CDR1 and CDR2: MDHEN and SYDVKM. V was clipped by 5 bases and J by 5 bases; unmatched bases: 11. The CDR3 is 15 residues long. The method was immunoSEQ multiplex PCR; TCRdb's version includes in-frame clones alone and lacks a portion of them. The table shows about 63,000 clones, with about 86% occurring only once. The sequence came from a human donor in a cohort sampled during active COVID-19. V usage is TRBV28 and J usage is TRBJ2-5, with TRBD2 matching over 7 bases. Source material: peripheral blood. The CDR3, as DNA: TGTGCCAGCAGTCCACCCGGACTAGTCCGGGAGACCCAGTACTTC. Encoded protein: CASSPPGLVRETQYF.